This T cell receptor (beta chain) came from a study of blood T cell repertoires in COVID-19. Study-wide background: Whether acute or convalescent, the COVID-19 samples came from the United States, Italy and Spain.

The CDR3 consists of 15 residues. V gave up 0 bases and J gave up 3 bases; unmatched junction bases: 6. Germline V gene lookup returns CDR1 SGHRS and CDR2 YFSETQ. Assay used: immunoSEQ multiplex PCR; TCRdb lists only in-frame clones, some missing. The table records around 100,000 clones, around 90% of them present only once. Material for sequencing was peripheral blood. The source of this sequence is a human donor in a cohort sampled during active COVID-19. This chain uses TRBV5-1 with TRBJ2-7, with TRBD1 identical over 7 bases. DNA for the CDR3: TGCGCCAGCAGCTTGGGCCGGGACAGTCACTACGAGCAGTACTTC. Translating it yields CASSLGRDSHYEQYF.